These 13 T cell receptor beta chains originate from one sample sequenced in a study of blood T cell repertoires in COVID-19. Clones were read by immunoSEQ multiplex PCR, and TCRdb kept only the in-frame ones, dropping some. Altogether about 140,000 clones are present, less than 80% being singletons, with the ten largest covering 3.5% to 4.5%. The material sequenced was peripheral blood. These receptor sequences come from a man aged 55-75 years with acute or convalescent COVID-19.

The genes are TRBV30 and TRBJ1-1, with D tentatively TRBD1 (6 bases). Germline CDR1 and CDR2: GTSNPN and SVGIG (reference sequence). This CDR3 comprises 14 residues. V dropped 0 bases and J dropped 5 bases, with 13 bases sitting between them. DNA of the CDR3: TGTGCCTGGAGTGTAAGAACAGGGCAAACTGAAGCTTTCTTT. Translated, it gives CAWSVRTGQTEAFF.

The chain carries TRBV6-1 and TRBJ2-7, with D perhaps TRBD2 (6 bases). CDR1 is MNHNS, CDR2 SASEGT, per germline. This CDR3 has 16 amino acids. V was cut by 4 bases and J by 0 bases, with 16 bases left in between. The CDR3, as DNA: TGTGCCAGCAGTGCCCTGGGGGGAGATCCCTCCTACGAGCAGTACTTC. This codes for CASSALGGDPSYEQYF.

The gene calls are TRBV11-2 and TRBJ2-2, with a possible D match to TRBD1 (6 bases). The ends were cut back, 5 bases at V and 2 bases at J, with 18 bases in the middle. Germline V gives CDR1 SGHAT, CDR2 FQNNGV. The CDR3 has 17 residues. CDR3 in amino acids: CASSVRGGYSNTGELFF. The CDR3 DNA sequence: TGTGCCAGCAGCGTCAGGGGCGGGTACTCCAACACCGGGGAGCTGTTTTTT.

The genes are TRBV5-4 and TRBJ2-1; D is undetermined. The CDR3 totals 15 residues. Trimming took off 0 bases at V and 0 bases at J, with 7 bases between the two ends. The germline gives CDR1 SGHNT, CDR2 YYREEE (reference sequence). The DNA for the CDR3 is TGTGCCAGCAGCTTGGCCCCCAGCTCCTACAATGAGCAGTTCTTC. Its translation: CASSLAPSSYNEQFF.

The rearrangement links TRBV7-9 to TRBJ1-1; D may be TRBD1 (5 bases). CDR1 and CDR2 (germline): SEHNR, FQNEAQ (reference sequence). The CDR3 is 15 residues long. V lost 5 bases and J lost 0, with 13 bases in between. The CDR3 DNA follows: TGTGCCAGCAGCCCCCGGGGGGGGGTGAACACTGAAGCTTTCTTT. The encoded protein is CASSPRGGVNTEAFF.

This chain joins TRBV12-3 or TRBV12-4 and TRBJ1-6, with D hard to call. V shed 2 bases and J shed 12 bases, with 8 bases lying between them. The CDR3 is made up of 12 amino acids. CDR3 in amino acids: CASSLSEGPLHF. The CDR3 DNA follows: TGTGCCAGCAGTTTATCCGAGGGACCCCTCCACTTT.

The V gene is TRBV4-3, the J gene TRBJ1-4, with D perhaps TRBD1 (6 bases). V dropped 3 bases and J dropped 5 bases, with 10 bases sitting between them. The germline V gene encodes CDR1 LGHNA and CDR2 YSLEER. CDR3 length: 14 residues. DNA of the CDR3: TGCGCCAGCAGCCAGCGGCAGGGGAATGAAAAACTGTTTTTT. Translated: CASSQRQGNEKLFF.

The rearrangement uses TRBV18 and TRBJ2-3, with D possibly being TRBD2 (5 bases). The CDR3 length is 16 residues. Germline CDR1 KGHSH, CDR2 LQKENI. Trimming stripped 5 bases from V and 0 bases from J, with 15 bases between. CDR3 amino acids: CASSGYMGASTDTQYF. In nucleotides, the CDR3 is TGTGCCAGCTCAGGGTATATGGGAGCGAGCACAGATACGCAGTATTTT.

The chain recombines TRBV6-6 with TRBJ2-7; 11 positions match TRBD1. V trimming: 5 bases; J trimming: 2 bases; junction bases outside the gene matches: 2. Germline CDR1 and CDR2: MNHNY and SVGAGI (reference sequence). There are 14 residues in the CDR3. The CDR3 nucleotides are TGTGCCAGCAGTCGGACAGGGGGCCCCTACGAGCAGTACTTC. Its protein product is CASSRTGGPYEQYF.

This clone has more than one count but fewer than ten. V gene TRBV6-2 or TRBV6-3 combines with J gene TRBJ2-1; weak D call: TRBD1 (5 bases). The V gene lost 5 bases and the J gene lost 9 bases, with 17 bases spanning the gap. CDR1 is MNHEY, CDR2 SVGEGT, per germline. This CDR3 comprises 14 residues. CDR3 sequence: CASSGLREPGEQFF. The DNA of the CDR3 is TGTGCCAGCAGTGGCCTCAGGGAACCAGGTGAGCAGTTCTTC.

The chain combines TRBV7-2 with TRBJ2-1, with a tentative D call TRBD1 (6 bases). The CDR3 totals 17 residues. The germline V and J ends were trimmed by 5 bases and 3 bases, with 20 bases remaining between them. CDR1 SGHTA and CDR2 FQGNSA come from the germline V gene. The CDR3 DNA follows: TGTGCCAGCAGCCGGACCCTGTGGGGGCCTAACTACAATGAGCAGTTCTTC. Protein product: CASSRTLWGPNYNEQFF. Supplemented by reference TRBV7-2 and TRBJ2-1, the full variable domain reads GAGVSQSPSNKVTEKGKDVELRCDPISGHTALYWYRQSLGQGLEFLIYFQGNSAPDKSGLPSDRFSAERTGGSVSTLTIQRTQQEDSAVYLCASSRTLWGPNYNEQFFGPGTRLTVL.

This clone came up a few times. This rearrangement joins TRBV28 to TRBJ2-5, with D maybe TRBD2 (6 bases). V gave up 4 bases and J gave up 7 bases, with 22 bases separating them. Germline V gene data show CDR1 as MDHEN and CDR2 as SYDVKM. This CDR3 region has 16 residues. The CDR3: CASSSVSGLVLGTQYF. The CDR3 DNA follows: TGTGCCAGCAGTTCGGTATCGGGACTGGTCTTGGGGACCCAGTACTTC.

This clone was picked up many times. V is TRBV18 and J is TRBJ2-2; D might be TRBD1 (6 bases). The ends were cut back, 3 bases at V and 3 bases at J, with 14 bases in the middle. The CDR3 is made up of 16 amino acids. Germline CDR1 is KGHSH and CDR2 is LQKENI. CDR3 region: CASSPTTGSHTGELFF. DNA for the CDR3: TGTGCCAGCTCACCGACTACAGGGTCCCACACCGGGGAGCTGTTTTTT.